The rows below give T cell receptor beta chains drawn from one sample of a study of identical twins. A single record per CDR3 protein comes from TCRdb applying MiXCR to the 5' RACE reads. The sample shows roughly 1.6 million distinct CDR3 sequences, around 29% of them seen only once. Sequences were obtained from cord blood. The receptors originated from a newborn girl in good health. CDR3s include the opening cysteine and the closing phenylalanine or tryptophan. A D gene is named only where the DNA matches it firmly. Clone size is shown for a subset of rows, as once, few, many or a class of expanded clone.

J gene: TRBJ2-3; V gene: TRBV7-2; clone size: few; D gene: .; CDR3 protein: CASSFVVTDTQYF; CDR3 DNA: TGTGCCAGCAGCTTCGTGGTAACAGATACGCAGTATTTT
J gene: TRBJ2-3; V gene: TRBV4-1; clone size: few; D gene: .; CDR3 protein: CASSQDPPGVGPDTQYF; CDR3 DNA: TGCGCCAGCAGCCAAGATCCCCCGGGAGTTGGCCCAGATACGCAGTATTTT
J gene: TRBJ2-2; V gene: TRBV12-3/TRBV12-4; clone size: few; D gene: .; CDR3 protein: CASSSPTSPTNTGELFF; CDR3 DNA: TGTGCCAGCAGTTCCCCGACTAGTCCCACGAACACCGGGGAGCTGTTTTTT
J gene: TRBJ2-3; V gene: TRBV12-3/TRBV12-4; clone size: few; D gene: .; CDR3 protein: CASSLAGAEPTSTDTQYF; CDR3 DNA: TGTGCCAGCAGTTTAGCAGGGGCCGAGCCCACTAGCACAGATACGCAGTATTTT
J gene: TRBJ1-2; V gene: TRBV6-5; clone size: many; D gene: .; CDR3 protein: CATTDRTMRYTF; CDR3 DNA: TGTGCCACCACAGACAGAACTATGCGCTACACCTTC
J gene: TRBJ2-7; V gene: TRBV29-1; clone size: many; D gene: .; CDR3 protein: CSVGQVSYEQYF; CDR3 DNA: TGCAGCGTTGGTCAAGTTTCCTACGAGCAGTACTTC
J gene: TRBJ2-1; V gene: TRBV7-9; clone size: .; D gene: TRBD2; CDR3 protein: CASRRTGTSNNEQFF; CDR3 DNA: TGTGCCAGCAGACGGACCGGGACTAGTAATAATGAGCAGTTCTTC
J gene: TRBJ2-1; V gene: TRBV24-1; clone size: .; D gene: .; CDR3 protein: CATSALGAGADEQFF; CDR3 DNA: TGTGCCACCAGTGCCTTGGGTGCAGGGGCCGATGAGCAGTTCTTC
J gene: TRBJ2-3; V gene: TRBV4-2; clone size: few; D gene: .; CDR3 protein: CASSLGTLSSTDTQYF; CDR3 DNA: TGTGCCAGCAGCCTCGGGACTTTATCTAGCACAGATACGCAGTATTTT
J gene: TRBJ1-6; V gene: TRBV12-3/TRBV12-4; clone size: .; D gene: .; CDR3 protein: CASSSFRGSPLHF; CDR3 DNA: TGTGCCAGCAGTTCGTTTCGAGGTTCACCCCTCCACTTT
J gene: TRBJ2-7; V gene: TRBV25-1; clone size: few; D gene: TRBD1; CDR3 protein: CASSEYGTGHEQYF; CDR3 DNA: TGTGCCAGCAGTGAATACGGGACAGGGCACGAGCAGTACTTC
J gene: TRBJ2-5; V gene: TRBV5-1; clone size: many; D gene: .; CDR3 protein: CASSLAPQETQYF; CDR3 DNA: TGCGCCAGCAGCTTGGCCCCACAAGAGACCCAGTACTTC
J gene: TRBJ2-1; V gene: TRBV29-1; clone size: many; D gene: .; CDR3 protein: CSVEDNEQFF; CDR3 DNA: TGCAGCGTGGAGGACAATGAGCAGTTCTTC
J gene: TRBJ2-7; V gene: TRBV7-2; clone size: .; D gene: TRBD2; CDR3 protein: CASSTSGPTYEQYF; CDR3 DNA: TGTGCCAGCAGCACTAGCGGGCCCACCTACGAGCAGTACTTC
J gene: TRBJ2-3; V gene: TRBV12-3/TRBV12-4; clone size: few; D gene: .; CDR3 protein: CASSLARSPSTDTQYF; CDR3 DNA: TGTGCCAGCAGTTTAGCTAGGTCGCCTAGCACAGATACGCAGTATTTT
J gene: TRBJ2-1; V gene: TRBV27; clone size: .; D gene: TRBD2; CDR3 protein: CASYPLAGVNEQFF; CDR3 DNA: TGTGCCAGCTATCCGCTAGCGGGGGTAAATGAGCAGTTCTTC
J gene: TRBJ2-5; V gene: TRBV29-1; clone size: few; D gene: TRBD2; CDR3 protein: CSGGGVEETQYF; CDR3 DNA: TGCAGCGGGGGGGGAGTTGAAGAGACCCAGTACTTC
J gene: TRBJ2-2; V gene: TRBV21-1; clone size: once; D gene: .; CDR3 protein: CASSLRTLTNTGELFF; CDR3 DNA: TGTGCCAGCAGCCTCCGGACTTTAACGAACACCGGGGAGCTGTTTTTT
J gene: TRBJ1-2; V gene: TRBV5-5; clone size: .; D gene: TRBD1; CDR3 protein: CASSLGLKDRTGQYGYTF; CDR3 DNA: TGTGCCAGCAGCTTGGGGCTGAAGGACAGGACGGGGCAATATGGCTACACCTTC
J gene: TRBJ2-5; V gene: TRBV3-1; clone size: few; D gene: TRBD2; CDR3 protein: CASSISGTQETQYF; CDR3 DNA: TGTGCCAGCAGCATCAGCGGGACCCAAGAGACCCAGTACTTC
J gene: TRBJ1-5; V gene: TRBV3-1; clone size: once; D gene: TRBD1; CDR3 protein: CASSPIDRARSVGPQHF; CDR3 DNA: TGTGCCAGCAGCCCCATCGACAGGGCGCGATCCGTGGGGCCCCAGCATTTT
J gene: TRBJ1-4; V gene: TRBV6-1; clone size: .; D gene: TRBD1; CDR3 protein: CASTLPTGVFEKLFF; CDR3 DNA: TGTGCCAGCACCTTACCGACAGGGGTTTTTGAAAAACTGTTTTTT
J gene: TRBJ2-7; V gene: TRBV27; clone size: few; D gene: .; CDR3 protein: CASQGPYEQYF; CDR3 DNA: TGTGCCAGTCAGGGACCCTACGAGCAGTACTTC
J gene: TRBJ1-2; V gene: TRBV10-3; clone size: few; D gene: TRBD1; CDR3 protein: CAISDQGGIYGYTF; CDR3 DNA: TGTGCCATCAGTGATCAAGGGGGCATCTATGGCTACACCTTC
J gene: TRBJ2-4; V gene: TRBV9; clone size: few; D gene: TRBD1; CDR3 protein: CASSVGDSKNIQYF; CDR3 DNA: TGTGCCAGCAGCGTAGGGGACAGCAAAAACATTCAGTACTTC
J gene: TRBJ2-3; V gene: TRBV6-1; clone size: few; D gene: TRBD2; CDR3 protein: CASSIGLADYNTDTQYF; CDR3 DNA: TGTGCCAGCAGTATCGGACTAGCGGATTATAACACAGATACGCAGTATTTT
J gene: TRBJ2-3; V gene: TRBV20-1; clone size: .; D gene: .; CDR3 protein: CSAHLSGTDTQYF; CDR3 DNA: TGCAGTGCTCATCTCAGTGGGACAGATACGCAGTATTTT
J gene: TRBJ2-1; V gene: TRBV19; clone size: few; D gene: .; CDR3 protein: CASSIDLYNEQFF; CDR3 DNA: TGTGCCAGTAGTATAGACCTCTACAATGAGCAGTTCTTC
J gene: TRBJ2-1; V gene: TRBV27; clone size: .; D gene: TRBD2; CDR3 protein: CASSFGTGGGASEQFF; CDR3 DNA: TGTGCCAGCAGTTTCGGGACCGGCGGGGGGGCCAGTGAGCAGTTCTTC
J gene: TRBJ1-6; V gene: TRBV25-1; clone size: .; D gene: TRBD1; CDR3 protein: CASRPGTGNNSPLHF; CDR3 DNA: TGTGCCAGCAGGCCCGGGACAGGGAATAATTCACCCCTCCACTTT
J gene: TRBJ2-3; V gene: TRBV5-6; clone size: .; D gene: .; CDR3 protein: CASSLNTPHYTDTQYF; CDR3 DNA: TGTGCCAGCAGCTTAAATACTCCCCATTACACAGATACGCAGTATTTT
J gene: TRBJ1-4; V gene: TRBV10-3; clone size: .; D gene: TRBD1; CDR3 protein: CAISEGGQKLFF; CDR3 DNA: TGTGCCATCAGTGAAGGGGGACAGAAACTGTTTTTT
J gene: TRBJ1-2; V gene: TRBV27; clone size: few; D gene: .; CDR3 protein: CASSPMPIFQWIYGYTF; CDR3 DNA: TGTGCCAGCAGCCCCATGCCCATCTTCCAGTGGATCTATGGCTACACCTTC
J gene: TRBJ2-7; V gene: TRBV5-1; clone size: .; D gene: .; CDR3 protein: CASSLTGSTYGQYF; CDR3 DNA: TGCGCCAGCAGCTTGACAGGGTCGACCTACGGGCAGTACTTC
J gene: TRBJ2-1; V gene: TRBV20-1; clone size: .; D gene: .; CDR3 protein: CSARIGETQFF; CDR3 DNA: TGCAGTGCTAGAATCGGAGAGACCCAGTTCTTC
J gene: TRBJ2-7; V gene: TRBV25-1; clone size: .; D gene: .; CDR3 protein: CASSELGSSYEQYF; CDR3 DNA: TGTGCCAGCAGTGAATTGGGCAGTTCCTACGAGCAGTACTTC
J gene: TRBJ2-3; V gene: TRBV9; clone size: .; D gene: .; CDR3 protein: CASSPGLPADTQYF; CDR3 DNA: TGTGCCAGCAGCCCGGGACTCCCGGCAGATACGCAGTATTTT
J gene: TRBJ2-3; V gene: TRBV7-2; clone size: .; D gene: .; CDR3 protein: CASSLVGESTDTQYF; CDR3 DNA: TGTGCCAGCAGCTTAGTCGGAGAAAGCACAGATACGCAGTATTTT
J gene: TRBJ2-7; V gene: TRBV4-2; clone size: once; D gene: TRBD1; CDR3 protein: CASSLPDRGLAEQYF; CDR3 DNA: TGTGCCAGCAGCCTACCGGACAGGGGGCTCGCCGAGCAGTACTTC
J gene: TRBJ1-1; V gene: TRBV6-6; clone size: few; D gene: .; CDR3 protein: CASSYPGGTEAFF; CDR3 DNA: TGTGCCAGCAGTTACCCCGGTGGGACTGAAGCTTTCTTT
J gene: TRBJ2-3; V gene: TRBV9; clone size: .; D gene: TRBD2; CDR3 protein: CASSVAVAGGSDTQYF; CDR3 DNA: TGTGCCAGCAGCGTAGCGGTAGCGGGAGGCTCAGATACGCAGTATTTT
J gene: TRBJ2-1; V gene: TRBV4-2; clone size: few; D gene: .; CDR3 protein: CASKQGGDEQFF; CDR3 DNA: TGTGCCAGCAAACAGGGGGGGGATGAGCAGTTCTTC
J gene: TRBJ2-1; V gene: TRBV6-5; clone size: few; D gene: TRBD2; CDR3 protein: CASSYSGRLALYNEQFF; CDR3 DNA: TGTGCCAGCAGTTACTCAGGCCGACTAGCGTTATACAATGAGCAGTTCTTC
J gene: TRBJ2-7; V gene: TRBV7-8; clone size: few; D gene: .; CDR3 protein: CASSLSQIGEQYF; CDR3 DNA: TGTGCCAGCAGCTTATCGCAAATAGGCGAGCAGTACTTC
J gene: TRBJ2-7; V gene: TRBV7-2; clone size: .; D gene: TRBD2; CDR3 protein: CASSPRGSGSTDEQYF; CDR3 DNA: TGTGCCAGCAGCCCCCGGGGTAGCGGGAGTACCGACGAGCAGTACTTC
J gene: TRBJ1-4; V gene: TRBV5-1; clone size: .; D gene: .; CDR3 protein: CASSRRPETNEKLFF; CDR3 DNA: TGCGCCAGCAGCCGCCGACCGGAAACTAATGAAAAACTGTTTTTT
J gene: TRBJ2-5; V gene: TRBV5-1; clone size: .; D gene: TRBD2; CDR3 protein: CASSLGLAEKTQYF; CDR3 DNA: TGCGCCAGCAGCCTTGGACTAGCGGAAAAGACCCAGTACTTC
J gene: TRBJ1-4; V gene: TRBV27; clone size: .; D gene: .; CDR3 protein: CASSLSPAATNEKLFF; CDR3 DNA: TGTGCCAGCAGTTTATCGCCGGCCGCAACTAATGAAAAACTGTTTTTT
J gene: TRBJ2-2; V gene: TRBV6-1; clone size: few; D gene: .; CDR3 protein: CASGLHAETGELFF; CDR3 DNA: TGTGCCAGCGGCCTTCACGCGGAGACCGGGGAGCTGTTTTTT
J gene: TRBJ1-1; V gene: TRBV7-6; clone size: .; D gene: TRBD1; CDR3 protein: CASSLDQGVGANTEAFF; CDR3 DNA: TGTGCCAGCAGCTTAGATCAGGGGGTTGGGGCGAACACTGAAGCTTTCTTT
J gene: TRBJ2-1; V gene: TRBV4-1; clone size: .; D gene: .; CDR3 protein: CASSHARNEQFF; CDR3 DNA: TGCGCCAGCAGCCATGCCCGGAATGAGCAGTTCTTC
J gene: TRBJ1-2; V gene: TRBV5-1; clone size: .; D gene: TRBD1; CDR3 protein: CASSGRGPGYTF; CDR3 DNA: TGCGCCAGCAGTGGCAGGGGGCCTGGCTACACCTTC
J gene: TRBJ1-4; V gene: TRBV4-2; clone size: few; D gene: TRBD1; CDR3 protein: CASSHAQQGNEKLFF; CDR3 DNA: TGTGCCAGCAGCCACGCCCAACAGGGGAATGAAAAACTGTTTTTT
J gene: TRBJ2-1; V gene: TRBV27; clone size: .; D gene: TRBD2; CDR3 protein: CASSLGTSGGSEQFF; CDR3 DNA: TGTGCCAGCAGTTTAGGTACTAGCGGGGGATCTGAGCAGTTCTTC